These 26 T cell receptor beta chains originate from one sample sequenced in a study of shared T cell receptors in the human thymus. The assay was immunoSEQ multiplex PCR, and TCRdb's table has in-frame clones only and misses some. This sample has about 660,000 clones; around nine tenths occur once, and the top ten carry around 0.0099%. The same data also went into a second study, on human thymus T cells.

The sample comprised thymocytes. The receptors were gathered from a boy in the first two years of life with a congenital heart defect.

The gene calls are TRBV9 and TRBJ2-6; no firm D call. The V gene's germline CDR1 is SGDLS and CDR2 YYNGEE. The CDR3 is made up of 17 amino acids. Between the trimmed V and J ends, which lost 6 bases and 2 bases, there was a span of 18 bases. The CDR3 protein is CASTRAPRWPGANVLTF. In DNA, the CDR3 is TGTGCCAGCACGAGAGCGCCCCGGTGGCCTGGGGCCAACGTCCTGACTTTC.

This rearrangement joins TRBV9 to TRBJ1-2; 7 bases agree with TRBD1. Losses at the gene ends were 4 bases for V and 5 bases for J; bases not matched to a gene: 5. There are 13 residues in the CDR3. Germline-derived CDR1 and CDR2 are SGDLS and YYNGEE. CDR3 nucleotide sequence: TGTGCCAGCAGCCCCACAGGGGAATATGGCTACACCTTC. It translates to CASSPTGEYGYTF.

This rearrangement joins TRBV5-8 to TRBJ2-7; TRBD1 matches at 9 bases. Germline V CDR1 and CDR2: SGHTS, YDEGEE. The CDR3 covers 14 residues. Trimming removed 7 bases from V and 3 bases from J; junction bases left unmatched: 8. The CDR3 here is CASVTGTGIYEQYF. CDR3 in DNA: TGTGCCAGCGTCACCGGGACAGGGATCTACGAGCAGTACTTC.

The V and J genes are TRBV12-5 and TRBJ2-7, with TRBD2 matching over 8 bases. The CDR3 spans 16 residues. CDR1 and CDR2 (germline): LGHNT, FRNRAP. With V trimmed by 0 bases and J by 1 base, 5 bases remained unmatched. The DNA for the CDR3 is TGTGCTAGTGGTTTGGTAGAGGAGCGGGGGTCCTACGAGCAGTACTTC. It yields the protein CASGLVEERGSYEQYF.

In DNA, the CDR3 is TGTGCCAGCAGTCAAGCGGGAGGGCGCGACGAGCAGTACTTC. It specifies CASSQAGGRDEQYF. The genes are TRBV28 and TRBJ2-7; 10 nucleotides match TRBD2. The CDR3 has 14 residues. V gave up 5 bases and J gave up 5 bases; unmatched junction bases: 6. CDR1 MDHEN and CDR2 SYDVKM come from the germline V gene.

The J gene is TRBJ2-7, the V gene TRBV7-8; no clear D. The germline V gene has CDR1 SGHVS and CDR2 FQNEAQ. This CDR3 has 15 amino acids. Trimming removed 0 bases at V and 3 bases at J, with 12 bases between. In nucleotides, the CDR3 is TGTGCCAGCAGCTTAGCTCGCAGGCGAGACTACGAGCAGTACTTC. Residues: CASSLARRRDYEQYF.

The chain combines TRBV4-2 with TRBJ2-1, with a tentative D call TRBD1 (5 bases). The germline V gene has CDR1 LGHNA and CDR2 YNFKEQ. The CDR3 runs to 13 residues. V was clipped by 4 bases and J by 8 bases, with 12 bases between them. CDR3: CASSRPRVDEQFF. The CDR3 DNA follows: TGTGCCAGCAGCCGCCCCAGGGTGGATGAGCAGTTCTTC.

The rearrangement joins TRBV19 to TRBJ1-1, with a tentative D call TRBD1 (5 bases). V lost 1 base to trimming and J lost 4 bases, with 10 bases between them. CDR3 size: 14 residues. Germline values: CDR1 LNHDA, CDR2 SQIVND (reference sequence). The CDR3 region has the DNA TGTGCCAGTAGTATAGGCAGGGAGGTCACTGAAGCTTTCTTT. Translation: CASSIGREVTEAFF.

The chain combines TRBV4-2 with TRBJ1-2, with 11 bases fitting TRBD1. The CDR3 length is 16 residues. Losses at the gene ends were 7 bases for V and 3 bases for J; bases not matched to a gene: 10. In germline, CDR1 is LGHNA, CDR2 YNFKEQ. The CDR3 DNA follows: TGTGCCAGCACCGGGGGGAGGACAGGGGGCGACTATGGCTACACCTTC. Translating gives CASTGGRTGGDYGYTF.

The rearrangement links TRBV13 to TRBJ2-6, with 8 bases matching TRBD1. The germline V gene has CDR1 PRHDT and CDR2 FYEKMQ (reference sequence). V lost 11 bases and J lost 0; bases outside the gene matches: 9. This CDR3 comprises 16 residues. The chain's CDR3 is CAVSGGGVSGANVLTF. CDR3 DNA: TGTGCCGTCTCAGGGGGCGGGGTCTCTGGGGCCAACGTCCTGACTTTC.

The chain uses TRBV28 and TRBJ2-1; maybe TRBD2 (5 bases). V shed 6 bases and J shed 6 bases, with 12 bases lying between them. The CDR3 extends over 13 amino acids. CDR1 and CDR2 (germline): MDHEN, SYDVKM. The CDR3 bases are TGTGCCAGCAGCCTGGAGAGGGCCAATGAGCAGTTCTTC. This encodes CASSLERANEQFF.

CDR3 region: CASSNSSGPVGEQYF. The CDR3 nucleotides read TGTGCCAGCTCAAACTCAAGCGGGCCGGTAGGGGAGCAGTACTTC. This chain joins TRBV18 and TRBJ2-7, with D tentatively TRBD2 (6 bases). The CDR3 has 15 residues. CDR1 KGHSH and CDR2 LQKENI come from the germline V gene. Trimming took off 5 bases at V and 7 bases at J, with 21 bases between the two ends.

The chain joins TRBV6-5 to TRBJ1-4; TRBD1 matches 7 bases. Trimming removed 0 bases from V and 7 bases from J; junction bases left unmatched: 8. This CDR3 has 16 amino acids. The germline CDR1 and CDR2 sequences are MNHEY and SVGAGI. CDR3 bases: TGTGCCAGCAGTTACTCCAAGACAGGGAAGGGTGAAAAACTGTTTTTT. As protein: CASSYSKTGKGEKLFF.

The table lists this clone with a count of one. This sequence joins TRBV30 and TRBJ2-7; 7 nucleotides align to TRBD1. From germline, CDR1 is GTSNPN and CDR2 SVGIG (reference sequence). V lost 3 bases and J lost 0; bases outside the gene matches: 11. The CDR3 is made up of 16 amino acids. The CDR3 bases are TGTGCCTGGAGCGAGCCGACAGGGCGATCCTCCTACGAGCAGTACTTC. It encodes CAWSEPTGRSSYEQYF. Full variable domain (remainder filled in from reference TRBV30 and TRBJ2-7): SQTIHQWPATLVQPVGSPLSLECTVEGTSNPNLYWYRQAAGRGLQLLFYSVGIGQISSEVPQNLSASRPQDRQFILSSKKLLLSDSGFYLCAWSEPTGRSSYEQYFGPGTRLTVT.

CDR3 bases: TGTGCCACCAGCAGAGACACCGGGACTAGCGGGAGGGAAAGTCAAGAGACCCAGTACTTC. Protein product: CATSRDTGTSGRESQETQYF. This rearrangement joins TRBV15 to TRBJ2-5; 16 bases are a match to TRBD2. The V segment lost 0 bases and the J segment 2 bases; nucleotides outside the gene matches: 9. Germline V lookup: CDR1 LNHNV, CDR2 YYDKDF (reference sequence). The CDR3 covers 20 residues.

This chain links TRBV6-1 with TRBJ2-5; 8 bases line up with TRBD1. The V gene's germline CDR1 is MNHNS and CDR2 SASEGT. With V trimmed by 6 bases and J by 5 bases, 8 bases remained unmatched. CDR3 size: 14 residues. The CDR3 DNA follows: TGTGCCAGCAGACCTCAGGGGGCAAGGGAGACCCAGTACTTC. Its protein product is CASRPQGARETQYF.

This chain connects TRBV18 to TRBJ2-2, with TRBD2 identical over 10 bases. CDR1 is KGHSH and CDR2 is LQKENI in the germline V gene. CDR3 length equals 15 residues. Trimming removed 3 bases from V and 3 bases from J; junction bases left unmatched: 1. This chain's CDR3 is CASSPSGRDTGELFF. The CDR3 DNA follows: TGTGCCAGCTCACCCAGCGGGAGGGACACCGGGGAGCTGTTTTTT.

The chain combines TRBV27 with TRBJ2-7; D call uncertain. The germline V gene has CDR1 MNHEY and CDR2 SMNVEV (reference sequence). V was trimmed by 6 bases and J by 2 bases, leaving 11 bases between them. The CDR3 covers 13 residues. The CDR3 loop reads CASRSGEAYEQYF. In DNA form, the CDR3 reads TGTGCCAGCAGGTCCGGAGAGGCCTACGAGCAGTACTTC.

In DNA form, the CDR3 reads TGTGCCAGCAGCACCCCGGGGTTTCGCATCCGCTACGAGCAGTACTTC. This encodes CASSTPGFRIRYEQYF. The V gene is TRBV5-8, the J gene TRBJ2-7, with a weak D call TRBD2 (5 bases). The germline V and J ends were trimmed by 4 bases and 3 bases, with 20 bases remaining between them. The CDR3 is 16 residues long. Germline assignment: CDR1 SGHTS and CDR2 YDEGEE.

Here the CDR3 reads CASSLNLAGDYEQYF. The CDR3 DNA reads TGTGCCAGCAGCTTAAACCTAGCGGGCGACTACGAGCAGTACTTC. The chain couples TRBV11-2 to TRBJ2-7, with 8 nucleotides matching TRBD2. V shed 2 bases, J shed 3 bases, and the junction held 6 bases outside the gene matches. The germline V gene has CDR1 SGHAT and CDR2 FQNNGV. The CDR3 runs 15 residues.

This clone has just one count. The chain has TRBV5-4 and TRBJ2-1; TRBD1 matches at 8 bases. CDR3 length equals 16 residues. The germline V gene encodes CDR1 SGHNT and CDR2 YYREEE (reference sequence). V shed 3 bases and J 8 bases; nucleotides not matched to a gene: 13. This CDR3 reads CASSSPRAGGYDEQFF. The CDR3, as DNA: TGTGCCAGCAGCTCCCCCAGGGCAGGGGGCTATGATGAGCAGTTCTTC.

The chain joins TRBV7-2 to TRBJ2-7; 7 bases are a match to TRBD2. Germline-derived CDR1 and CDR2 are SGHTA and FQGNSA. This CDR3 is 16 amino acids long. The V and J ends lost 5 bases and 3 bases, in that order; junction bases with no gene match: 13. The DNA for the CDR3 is TGTGCCAGCAGCATTCAACTAGCGTCCCCCTTCTACGAGCAGTACTTC. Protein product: CASSIQLASPFYEQYF.

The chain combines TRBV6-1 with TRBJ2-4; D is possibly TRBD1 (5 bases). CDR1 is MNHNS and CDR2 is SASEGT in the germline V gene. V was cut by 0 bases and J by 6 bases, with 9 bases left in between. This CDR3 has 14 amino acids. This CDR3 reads CASSEAPQGNIQYF. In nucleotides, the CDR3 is TGTGCCAGCAGTGAAGCGCCCCAGGGAAACATTCAGTACTTC.

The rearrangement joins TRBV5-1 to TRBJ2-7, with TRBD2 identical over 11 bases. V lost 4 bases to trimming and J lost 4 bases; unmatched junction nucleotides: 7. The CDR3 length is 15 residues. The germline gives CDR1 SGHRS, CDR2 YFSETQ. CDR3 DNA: TGCGCCAGCAGCCAATACGGGACTAGCGGTTACGAGCAGTACTTC. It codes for CASSQYGTSGYEQYF.

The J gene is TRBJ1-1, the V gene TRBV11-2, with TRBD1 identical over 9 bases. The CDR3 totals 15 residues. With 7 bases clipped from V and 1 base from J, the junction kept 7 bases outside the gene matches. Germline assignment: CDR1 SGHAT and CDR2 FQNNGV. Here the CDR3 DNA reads TGTGCCAGCATGGTTATGGGACAGGGGAACACTGAAGCTTTCTTT. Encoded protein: CASMVMGQGNTEAFF. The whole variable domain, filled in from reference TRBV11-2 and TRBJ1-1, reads EAGVAQSPRYKIIEKRQSVAFWCNPISGHATLYWYQQILGQGPKLLIQFQNNGVVDDSQLPKDRFSAERLKGVDSTLKIQPAKLEDSAVYLCASMVMGQGNTEAFFGQGTRLTVV.

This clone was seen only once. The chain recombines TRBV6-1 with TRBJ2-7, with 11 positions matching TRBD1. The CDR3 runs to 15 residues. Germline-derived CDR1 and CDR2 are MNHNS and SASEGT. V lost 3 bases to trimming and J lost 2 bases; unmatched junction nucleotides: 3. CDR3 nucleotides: TGTGCCAGCAGTGATTGGACAGGGGGCACCTACGAGCAGTACTTC. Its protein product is CASSDWTGGTYEQYF.